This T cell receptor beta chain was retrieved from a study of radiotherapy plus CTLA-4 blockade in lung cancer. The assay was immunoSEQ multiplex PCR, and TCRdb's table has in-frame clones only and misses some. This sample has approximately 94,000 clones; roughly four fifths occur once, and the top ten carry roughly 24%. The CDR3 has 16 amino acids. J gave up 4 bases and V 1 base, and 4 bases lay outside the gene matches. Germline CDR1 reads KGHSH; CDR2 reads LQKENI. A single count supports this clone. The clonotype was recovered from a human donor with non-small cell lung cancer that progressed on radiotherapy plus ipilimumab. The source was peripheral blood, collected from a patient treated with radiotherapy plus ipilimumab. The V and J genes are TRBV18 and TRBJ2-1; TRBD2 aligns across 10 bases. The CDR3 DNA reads TGTGCCAGCTCACCACTCCTAGCGGGAGCGTACAATGAGCAGTTCTTC. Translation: CASSPLLAGAYNEQFF.